Listed below are T cell receptor beta chains from one sample, sequenced in a study of regulatory T cells in long-lasting Graves disease. In TCRdb, the multiplex PCR reads were re-called with MiXCR into one record per CDR3 protein. The data show 420,000 or so distinct CDR3 sequences, roughly 17% seen once. The sample was also reused in another study, on T cells in Graves' hyperthyroidism and ophthalmopathy.

This material consisted of peripheral blood mononuclear cells (PBMCs), taken at new diagnosis, from a patient treated with antithyroid drugs. These receptors were taken from a woman younger than 35 with Graves disease. Both conserved end residues are part of each CDR3. D genes are given only for firm matches. Size is omitted from some rows. Given values are once, few, many or a class for expanded clones.

V	J	size	D	CDR3	DNA
TRBV18	TRBJ2-2	many	NA	CASSPLPGYTGELFF	TGTGCCAGCTCACCACTTCCAGGGTACACCGGGGAGCTGTTTTTT
TRBV20-1	TRBJ1-1	NA	NA	CSAVRVNTEAFF	TGCAGTGCGGTCCGGGTGAACACTGAAGCTTTCTTT
TRBV6-1	TRBJ2-5	NA	TRBD1	CASSRGQLVGETQYF	TGTGCCAGCAGTCGGGGACAGCTAGTTGGAGAGACCCAGTACTTC
TRBV7-2	TRBJ2-3	many	TRBD1	CASRPTGGLTDTQYF	TGTGCCAGCAGACCGACAGGGGGGCTCACAGATACGCAGTATTTT
TRBV10-1	TRBJ1-1	many	NA	CASSESDTEAFF	TGCGCCAGCAGTGAGTCGGACACTGAAGCTTTCTTT
TRBV25-1	TRBJ1-1	many	NA	CASSVKTGPISTEAFF	TGTGCCAGCAGTGTTAAGACAGGACCTATCTCCACTGAAGCTTTCTTT
TRBV7-3	TRBJ2-1	NA	NA	CASSTSRDLYNEQFF	TGTGCCAGCAGCACGTCAAGGGACCTCTACAATGAGCAGTTCTTC
TRBV3-1	TRBJ2-2	many	TRBD2	CASRRLAAGELFF	TGTGCCAGCAGACGACTAGCGGCCGGGGAGCTGTTTTTT
TRBV29-1	TRBJ2-7	many	TRBD2	CSVETSGDSYEQYF	TGCAGCGTCGAAACTAGCGGCGACTCCTACGAGCAGTACTTC
TRBV6-1	TRBJ1-1	NA	TRBD1	CASSQTGREAFF	TGTGCCAGCAGTCAGACAGGGCGGGAAGCTTTCTTT
TRBV20-1	TRBJ2-1	many	TRBD2	CSARGLAGSSYNEQFF	TGCAGTGCTAGAGGACTAGCGGGAAGCTCCTACAATGAGCAGTTCTTC
TRBV11-2	TRBJ2-7	many	NA	CASSLHRGFAYEQYF	TGTGCCAGCAGCTTACACCGGGGATTTGCCTACGAGCAGTACTTC
TRBV3-1	TRBJ1-3	NA	TRBD1	CASSQEGQGNTIYF	TGTGCCAGCAGCCAAGAAGGACAGGGGAACACCATATATTTT
TRBV7-3	TRBJ2-3	NA	NA	CASSLMGSPDTQYF	TGTGCCAGCAGCTTAATGGGTAGCCCTGATACGCAGTATTTT
TRBV5-4	TRBJ1-1	many	NA	CASSQLQGNTEAFF	TGTGCCAGCAGCCAATTACAGGGGAACACTGAAGCTTTCTTT
TRBV12-3/TRBV12-4	TRBJ1-1	many	NA	CASSLSTENTEAFF	TGTGCCAGCAGTTTATCGACAGAGAACACTGAAGCTTTCTTT
TRBV5-1	TRBJ2-1	many	TRBD2	CASSLASGGSSYNEQFF	TGCGCCAGCAGCTTGGCCTCGGGCGGGAGCTCCTACAATGAGCAGTTCTTC